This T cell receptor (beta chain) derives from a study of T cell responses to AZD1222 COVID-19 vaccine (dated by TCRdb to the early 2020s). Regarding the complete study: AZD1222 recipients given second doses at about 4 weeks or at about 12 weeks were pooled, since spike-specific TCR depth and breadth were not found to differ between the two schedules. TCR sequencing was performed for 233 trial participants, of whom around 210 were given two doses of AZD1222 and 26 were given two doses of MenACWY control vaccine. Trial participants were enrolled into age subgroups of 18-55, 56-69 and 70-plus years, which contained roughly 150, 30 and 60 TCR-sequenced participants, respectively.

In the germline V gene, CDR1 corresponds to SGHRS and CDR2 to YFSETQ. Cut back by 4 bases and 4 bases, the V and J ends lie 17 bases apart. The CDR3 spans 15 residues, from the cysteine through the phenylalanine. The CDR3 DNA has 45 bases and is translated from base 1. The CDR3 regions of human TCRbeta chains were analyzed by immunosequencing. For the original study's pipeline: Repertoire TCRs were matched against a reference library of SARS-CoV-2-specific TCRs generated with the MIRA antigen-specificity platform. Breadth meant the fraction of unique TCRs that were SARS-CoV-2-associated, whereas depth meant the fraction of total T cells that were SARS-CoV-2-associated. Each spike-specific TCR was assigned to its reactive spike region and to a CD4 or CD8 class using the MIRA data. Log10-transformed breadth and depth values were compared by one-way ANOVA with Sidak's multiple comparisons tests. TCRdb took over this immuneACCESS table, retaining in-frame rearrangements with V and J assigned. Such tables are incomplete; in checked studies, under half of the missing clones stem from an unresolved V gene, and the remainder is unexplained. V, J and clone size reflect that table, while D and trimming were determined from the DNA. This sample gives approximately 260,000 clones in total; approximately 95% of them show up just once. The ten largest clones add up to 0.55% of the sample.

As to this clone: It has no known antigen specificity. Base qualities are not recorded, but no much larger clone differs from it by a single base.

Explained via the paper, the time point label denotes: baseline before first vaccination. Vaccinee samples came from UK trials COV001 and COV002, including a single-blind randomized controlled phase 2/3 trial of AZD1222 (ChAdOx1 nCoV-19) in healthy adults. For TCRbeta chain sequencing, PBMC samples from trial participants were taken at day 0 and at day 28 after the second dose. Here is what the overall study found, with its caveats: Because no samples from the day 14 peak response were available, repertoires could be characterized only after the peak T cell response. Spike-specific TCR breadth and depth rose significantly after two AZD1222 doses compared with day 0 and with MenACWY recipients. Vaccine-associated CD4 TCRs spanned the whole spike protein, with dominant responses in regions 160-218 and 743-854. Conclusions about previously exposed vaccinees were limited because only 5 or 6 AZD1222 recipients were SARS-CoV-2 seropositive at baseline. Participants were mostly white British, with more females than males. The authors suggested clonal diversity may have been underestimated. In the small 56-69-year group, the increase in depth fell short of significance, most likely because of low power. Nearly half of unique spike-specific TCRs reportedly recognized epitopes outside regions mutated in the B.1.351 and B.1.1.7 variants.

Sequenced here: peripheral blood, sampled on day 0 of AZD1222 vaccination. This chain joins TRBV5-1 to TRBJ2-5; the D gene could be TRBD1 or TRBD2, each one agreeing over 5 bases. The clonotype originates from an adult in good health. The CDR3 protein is CASSGEGFGGETQYF. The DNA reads TGCGCCAGCAGCGGCGAGGGATTTGGGGGAGAGACCCAGTACTTC.